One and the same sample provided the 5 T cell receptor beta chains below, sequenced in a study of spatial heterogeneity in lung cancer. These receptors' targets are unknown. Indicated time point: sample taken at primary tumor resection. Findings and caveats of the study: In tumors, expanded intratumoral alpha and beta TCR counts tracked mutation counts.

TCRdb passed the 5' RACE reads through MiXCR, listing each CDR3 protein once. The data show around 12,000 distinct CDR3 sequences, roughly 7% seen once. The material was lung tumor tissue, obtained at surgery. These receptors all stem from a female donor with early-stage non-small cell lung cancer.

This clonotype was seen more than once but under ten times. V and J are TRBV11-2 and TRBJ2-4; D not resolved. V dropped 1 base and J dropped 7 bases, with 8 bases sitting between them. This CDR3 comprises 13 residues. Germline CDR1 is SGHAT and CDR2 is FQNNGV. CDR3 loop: CASSLGGVNIQYF. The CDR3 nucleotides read TGTGCCAGCAGCTTAGGAGGTGTGAACATTCAGTACTTC.

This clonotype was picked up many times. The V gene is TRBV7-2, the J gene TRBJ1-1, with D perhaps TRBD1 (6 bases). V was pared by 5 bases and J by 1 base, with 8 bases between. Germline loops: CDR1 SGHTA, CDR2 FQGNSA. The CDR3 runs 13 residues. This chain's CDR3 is CASSPGQNTEAFF. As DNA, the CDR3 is TGTGCCAGCAGCCCGGGACAGAACACTGAAGCTTTCTTT.

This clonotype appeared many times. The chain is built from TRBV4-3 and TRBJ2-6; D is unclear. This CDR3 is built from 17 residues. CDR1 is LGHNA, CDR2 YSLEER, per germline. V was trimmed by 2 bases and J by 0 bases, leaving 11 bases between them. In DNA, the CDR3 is TGCGCCAGCAGCCAAAGTTGGGCGAACTCTGGGGCCAACGTCCTGACTTTC. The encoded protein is CASSQSWANSGANVLTF.

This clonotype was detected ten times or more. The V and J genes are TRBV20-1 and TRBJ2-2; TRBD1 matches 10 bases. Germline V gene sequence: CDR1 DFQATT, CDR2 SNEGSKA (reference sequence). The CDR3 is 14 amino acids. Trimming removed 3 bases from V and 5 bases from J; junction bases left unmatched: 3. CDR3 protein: CSASRTGGTGELFF. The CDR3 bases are TGCAGTGCTAGCCGGACAGGGGGTACCGGGGAGCTGTTTTTT.

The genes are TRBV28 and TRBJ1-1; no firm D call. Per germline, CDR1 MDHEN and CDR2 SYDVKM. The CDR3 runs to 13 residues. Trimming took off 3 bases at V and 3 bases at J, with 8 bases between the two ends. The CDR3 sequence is CASSFTSDTEAFF. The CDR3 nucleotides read TGTGCCAGCAGTTTCACCAGCGACACTGAAGCTTTCTTT.